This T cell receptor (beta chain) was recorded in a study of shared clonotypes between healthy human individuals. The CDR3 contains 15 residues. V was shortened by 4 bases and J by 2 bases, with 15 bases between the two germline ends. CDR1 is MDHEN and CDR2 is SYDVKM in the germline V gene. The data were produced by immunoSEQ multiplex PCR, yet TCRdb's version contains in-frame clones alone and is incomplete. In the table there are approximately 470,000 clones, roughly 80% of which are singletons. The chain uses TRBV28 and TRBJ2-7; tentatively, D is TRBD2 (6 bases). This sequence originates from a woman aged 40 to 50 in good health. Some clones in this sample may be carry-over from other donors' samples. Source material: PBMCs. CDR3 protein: CASSSPGTGAYEQYF. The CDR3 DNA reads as TGTGCCAGCAGTTCCCCCGGGACTGGGGCCTACGAGCAGTACTTC.